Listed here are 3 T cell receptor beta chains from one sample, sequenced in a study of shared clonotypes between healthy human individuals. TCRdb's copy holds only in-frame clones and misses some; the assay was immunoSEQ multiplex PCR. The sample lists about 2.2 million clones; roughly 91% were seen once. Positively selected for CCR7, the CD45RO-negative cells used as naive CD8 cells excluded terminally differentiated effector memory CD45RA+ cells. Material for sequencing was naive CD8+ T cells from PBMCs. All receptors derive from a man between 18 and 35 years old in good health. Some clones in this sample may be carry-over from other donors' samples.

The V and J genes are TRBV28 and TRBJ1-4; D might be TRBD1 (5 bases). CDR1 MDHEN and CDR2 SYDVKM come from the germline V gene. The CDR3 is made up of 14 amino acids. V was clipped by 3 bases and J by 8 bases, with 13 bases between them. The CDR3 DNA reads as TGTGCCAGCAGTTTTTCCAGGGAGGGCGAAAAACTGTTTTTT. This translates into CASSFSREGEKLFF. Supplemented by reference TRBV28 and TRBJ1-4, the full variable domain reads DVKVTQSSRYLVKRTGEKVFLECVQDMDHENMFWYRQDPGLGLRLIYFSYDVKMKEKGDIPEGYSVSREKKERFSLILESASTNQTSMYLCASSFSREGEKLFFGSGTQLSVL.

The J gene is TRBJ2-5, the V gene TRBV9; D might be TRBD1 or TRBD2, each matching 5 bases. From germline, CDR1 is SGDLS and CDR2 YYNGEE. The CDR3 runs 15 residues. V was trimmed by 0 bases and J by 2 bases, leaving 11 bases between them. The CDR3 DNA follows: TGTGCCAGCAGCGTAGCTACGGGGCAGCAAGAGACCCAGTACTTC. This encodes CASSVATGQQETQYF.

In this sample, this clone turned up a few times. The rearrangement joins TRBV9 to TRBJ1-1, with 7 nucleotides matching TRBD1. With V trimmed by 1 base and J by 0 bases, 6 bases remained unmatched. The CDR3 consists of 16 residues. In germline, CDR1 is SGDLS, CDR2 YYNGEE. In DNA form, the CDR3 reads TGTGCCAGCAGCGTAAGCCGGGACAGCCTGAACACTGAAGCTTTCTTT. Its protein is CASSVSRDSLNTEAFF.